Described below is a single TCR beta chain sequence and its context. As yet, its antigen is unknown. Expressed TCRB transcripts were sequenced after all isolated RNA was converted to cDNA. This table comes from immunoSEQ multiplex PCR, and its TCRdb copy is limited to in-frame clones, with some not included. The table records under 450,000 clones, roughly 14% of them present only once. It was one heparinised blood draw, averaging about 120 mL, that each donor gave. This specimen belongs to a study of beta chain features in type 1 diabetes. General study findings and limits: All four CD4+ subsets of Type 1 diabetes patients contained TCRB CDR3s that were moderately but significantly shorter. The study found fewer insertions and more deletions at VDJ junctions in type 1 diabetes patients.

V dropped 6 bases and J dropped 4 bases, with 16 bases sitting between them. The germline CDR1 and CDR2 sequences are MDHEN and SYDVKM. The CDR3 has 14 residues. The receptor comes from a man aged 25 to 45 in good health. V is TRBV28 and J is TRBJ2-7; D might be TRBD1 (8 bases). What was sequenced was naive CD4+ T cells from blood. CDR3 region: CASSPHRGGYEQYV. The CDR3 region has the DNA TGTGCCAGCAGCCCCCACAGGGGGGGGTACGAGCAGTACGTC.